This T cell receptor (beta chain) was found in a study of blood T cells in healthy people across ages. Primed by a sample-barcoded 5' primer and a J-beta primer mix, a second PCR proceeded for about 7 to 12 cycles. TCRdb re-called the 5' RACE reads through MiXCR, storing one row per CDR3 protein. The data hold about 930,000 distinct CDR3 sequences, with 25% to 35% observed a single time. Samples each yielded at least 5 micrograms of total RNA. As for this clonotype: Since a much larger clone is just one base distant, this may be a read error.

This CDR3 has 18 residues. V gave up 2 bases and J gave up 4 bases, with 23 bases separating them. Germline values: CDR1 SGHDN, CDR2 FVKESK. The data also belong to a second study, concerning T cells of mothers and their children.

The receptor comes from a woman between 35 and 50 years old in good health. This chain links TRBV14 with TRBJ2-5; possible D gene TRBD2, 7 bases. Specimen: blood. The CDR3 loop reads CASSQRRGGLVSGETQYF. The CDR3 nucleotides read TGTGCCAGCAGCCAAAGGAGGGGGGGGCTCGTTTCAGGAGAGACCCAGTACTTC. The entire variable domain, with the rest obtained from reference TRBV14 and TRBJ2-5, is as follows: EAGVTQFPSHSVIEKGQTVTLRCDPISGHDNLYWYRRVMGKEIKFLLHFVKESKQDESGMPNNRFLAERTGGTYSTLKVQPAELEDSGVYFCASSQRRGGLVSGETQYFGPGTRLLVL.